This TCR beta chain was sequenced in a study of T cells in pancreatic ductal adenocarcinoma. Study observations and caveats: Tumor-versus-blood clonality comparisons may be biased toward lower tumor diversity. Tumor and blood clonality did not differ significantly, about 0.1 versus 0.07.

This clone was recorded once. Its specificity is unknown. Sequencing used immunoSEQ multiplex PCR; TCRdb keeps in-frame clones, though not all of them. The table has more than 85,000 clones, about 95% seen once. The selected patients with pancreatic ductal adenocarcinoma had surgery but no neoadjuvant therapy. The CDR3 has 13 residues. Germline CDR1 and CDR2: MNHNY and SVGAGI (reference sequence). Trimming cost V 7 bases and J 7 bases, with 14 bases left between them. The chain uses TRBV6-6 and TRBJ2-1; no clear D. The sample consisted of PBMCs. The receptor was derived from a human donor with pancreatic ductal adenocarcinoma. CDR3: CASKETNANEQFF. The CDR3 DNA reads as TGTGCCAGCAAGGAAACTAACGCTAATGAGCAGTTCTTC.